These T cell receptor beta chains were read from a single sample in a study of blood T cell repertoires in COVID-19. The data were produced by immunoSEQ multiplex PCR, yet TCRdb's version contains in-frame clones alone and is incomplete. This sample has a few hundred thousand clones, with nearly 90% found just once. Sequencing was performed on PBMCs or T cells enriched from blood (not recorded which). The source of these receptors is a woman aged 18-29 years with acute COVID-19. The CDR3 runs from the conserved cysteine through the conserved F or W. A D gene is named only where the DNA matches it firmly. Clone size is not always given. Where it is, it says once, few, many or a class for expanded clones.

V gene: TRBV28
clone size: .
D gene: .
J gene: TRBJ1-4
CDR3 length: 12
CDR3 DNA: TGTGCCAGCAGACCCGAGGCTGAAAAACTGTTTTTT
CDR3 protein: CASRPEAEKLFF

V gene: TRBV10-2
clone size: .
D gene: .
J gene: TRBJ1-2
CDR3 length: 13
CDR3 DNA: TGCGCCAGCAGTGCGGACAGTAACTATGGCTACACCTTC
CDR3 protein: CASSADSNYGYTF

V gene: TRBV18
clone size: .
D gene: TRBD1
J gene: TRBJ1-4
CDR3 length: 15
CDR3 DNA: TGTGCCAGCTCATCCGACAGGGGGGCTCATGAAAAACTGTTTTTT
CDR3 protein: CASSSDRGAHEKLFF

V gene: TRBV19
clone size: .
D gene: .
J gene: TRBJ1-5
CDR3 length: 14
CDR3 DNA: TGTGCCAGTAGAAGAGACAGGTTCAATCAGCCCCAGCATTTT
CDR3 protein: CASRRDRFNQPQHF

V gene: TRBV11-1
clone size: .
D gene: .
J gene: TRBJ2-6
CDR3 length: 15
CDR3 DNA: TGTGCCAGCAGCCTCACAAGCTCTGGGGCCAACGTCCTGACTTTC
CDR3 protein: CASSLTSSGANVLTF

V gene: TRBV10-3
clone size: .
D gene: TRBD2
J gene: TRBJ2-7
CDR3 length: 14
CDR3 DNA: TGTGCCATCAGTGAGGGCGGGAGCCCCTACGAGCAGTACTTC
CDR3 protein: CAISEGGSPYEQYF

V gene: TRBV18
clone size: .
D gene: TRBD1
J gene: TRBJ1-6
CDR3 length: 16
CDR3 DNA: TGTGCCAGCTCACCAAGGAGACAGGGTTATAATTCACCCCTCCACTTT
CDR3 protein: CASSPRRQGYNSPLHF

V gene: TRBV11-2
clone size: few
D gene: .
J gene: TRBJ2-5
CDR3 length: 15
CDR3 DNA: TGTGCCAGCAGCTTACGGAGACTGACAGGCGAGACCCAGTACTTC
CDR3 protein: CASSLRRLTGETQYF

V gene: TRBV11-2
clone size: .
D gene: .
J gene: TRBJ1-2
CDR3 length: 13
CDR3 DNA: TGTGCCAGCAGCTTAGAAGCCGGGGAAGGCTACACCTTC
CDR3 protein: CASSLEAGEGYTF

V gene: TRBV28
clone size: .
D gene: TRBD2
J gene: TRBJ2-1
CDR3 length: 14
CDR3 DNA: TGTGCCAGCAGCTCTCTTCGGGAGGGGGATGAGCAGTTCTTC
CDR3 protein: CASSSLREGDEQFF

V gene: TRBV7-8
clone size: .
D gene: .
J gene: TRBJ2-1
CDR3 length: 15
CDR3 DNA: TGTGCCAGCAGCTTAGCACGGGTCTCCTACAATGAGCAGTTCTTC
CDR3 protein: CASSLARVSYNEQFF

V gene: TRBV21-1
clone size: .
D gene: .
J gene: TRBJ2-5
CDR3 length: 16
CDR3 DNA: TGTGCCAGCAGCAAAGAGGAGCGGGGAAGGAGAGAGACCCAGTACTTC
CDR3 protein: CASSKEERGRRETQYF

V gene: TRBV27
clone size: once
D gene: .
J gene: TRBJ2-6
CDR3 length: 18
CDR3 DNA: TGTGCCAGCAGTTTGGAGAGCAGGGCCCTCTCTGGGGCCAACGTCCTGACTTTC
CDR3 protein: CASSLESRALSGANVLTF

V gene: TRBV6-5
clone size: .
D gene: .
J gene: TRBJ2-7
CDR3 length: 14
CDR3 DNA: TGTGCCAGCAGGCCAGGAAGTAGTTCCTACGAGCAGTACTTC
CDR3 protein: CASRPGSSSYEQYF

V gene: TRBV9
clone size: .
D gene: .
J gene: TRBJ1-1
CDR3 length: 13
CDR3 DNA: TGTGCCAGCAGCCTGGCGGAGAACACTGAAGCTTTCTTT
CDR3 protein: CASSLAENTEAFF

V gene: TRBV10-3
clone size: .
D gene: .
J gene: TRBJ2-5
CDR3 length: 14
CDR3 DNA: TGTGCCATCAGGCCAGGGGGGTCAAAAGAGACCCAGTACTTC
CDR3 protein: CAIRPGGSKETQYF

V gene: TRBV27
clone size: .
D gene: TRBD2
J gene: TRBJ2-3
CDR3 length: 14
CDR3 DNA: TGTGCCAGCAGTTGGGAGGGGACCCCCGATACGCAGTATTTT
CDR3 protein: CASSWEGTPDTQYF